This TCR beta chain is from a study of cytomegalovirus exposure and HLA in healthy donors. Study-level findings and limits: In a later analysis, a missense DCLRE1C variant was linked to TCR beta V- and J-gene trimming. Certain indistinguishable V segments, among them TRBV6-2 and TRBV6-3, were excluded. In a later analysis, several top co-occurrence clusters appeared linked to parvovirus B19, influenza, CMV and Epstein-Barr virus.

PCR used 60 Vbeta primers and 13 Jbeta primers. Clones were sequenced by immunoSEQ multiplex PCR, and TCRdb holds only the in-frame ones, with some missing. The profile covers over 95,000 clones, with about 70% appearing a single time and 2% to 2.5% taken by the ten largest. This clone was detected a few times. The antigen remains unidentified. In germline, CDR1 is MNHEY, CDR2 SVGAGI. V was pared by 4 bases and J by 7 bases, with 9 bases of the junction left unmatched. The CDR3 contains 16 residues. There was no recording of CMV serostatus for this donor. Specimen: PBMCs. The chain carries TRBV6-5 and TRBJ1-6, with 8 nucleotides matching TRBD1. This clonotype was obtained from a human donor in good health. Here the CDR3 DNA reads TGTGCCAGCAGTTCCTACCAGGGGGCTCCCAATTCACCCCTCCACTTT. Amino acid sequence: CASSSYQGAPNSPLHF.